The 8 T cell receptor beta chains below all came from one sample that was sequenced in a study of T cell responses to AZD1222 COVID-19 vaccine. Only in-frame clones appear in the TCRdb table, and some are missing; sequencing was by immunoSEQ multiplex PCR. There are roughly 190,000 clones in the sample; over 85% occur only once, and about 4% lies in the top ten. The source was peripheral blood, collected 28 days after the second dose of the MenACWY control vaccine. The receptors were gathered from an adult who received the MenACWY meningococcal vaccine as a control.

The chain links TRBV7-8 to TRBJ1-2; no clear D gene. V was cut by 4 bases and J by 6 bases, with 6 bases left in between. CDR1 is SGHVS, CDR2 FQNEAQ, per germline. The CDR3 is 11 residues long. The CDR3 DNA is TGTGCCAGCAGCTCTCAGGATGGCTACACCTTC. It is translated as CASSSQDGYTF.

The sample holds one count of this clone. The V call is TRBV5-6, the J call TRBJ1-4; 9 bases agree with TRBD1. This CDR3 is built from 18 residues. Germline loops: CDR1 SGHDT, CDR2 YYEEEE. V shed 4 bases, J shed 3 bases, and the junction held 13 bases outside the gene matches. The CDR3 DNA follows: TGTGCCAGCAGCCGTACCGGGACAGGGCGTTCGGCTAATGAAAAACTGTTTTTT. Translating gives CASSRTGTGRSANEKLFF. Variable domain in full (rest from reference TRBV5-6 and TRBJ1-4): DAGVTQSPTHLIKTRGQQVTLRCSPKSGHDTVSWYQQALGQGPQFIFQYYEEEERQRGNFPDRFSGHQFPNYSSELNVNALLLGDSALYLCASSRTGTGRSANEKLFFGSGTQLSVL.

The rearrangement links TRBV6-1 to TRBJ1-5; D is unclear. Germline CDR1 and CDR2: MNHNS and SASEGT. The CDR3 runs 17 residues. V was pared by 4 bases and J by 2 bases, with 18 bases between. The CDR3 sequence: CASSAVGMSGGNQPQHF. The CDR3 DNA is TGTGCCAGCAGTGCGGTCGGGATGTCGGGAGGCAATCAGCCCCAGCATTTT.

The V call is TRBV6-5, the J call TRBJ2-1, with unresolved D. The CDR3 has 13 residues. V was shortened by 2 bases and J by 9 bases, with 11 bases between the two germline ends. Germline CDR1 is MNHEY and CDR2 is SVGAGI. In nucleotides, the CDR3 is TGTGCCAGCAGTTACGTTTCGCGCAGTGAGCAGTTCTTC. Amino acid sequence: CASSYVSRSEQFF.

V gene TRBV5-6 combines with J gene TRBJ2-5; 14 nucleotides line up with TRBD2. CDR1 and CDR2 (germline): SGHDT, YYEEEE. The CDR3 is 18 amino acids. The V gene end was trimmed by 4 bases and the J gene end by 0 bases; junction bases not matched to a gene: 8. The chain's CDR3 is CASSLRTSGRQYQETQYF. CDR3 DNA sequence: TGTGCCAGCAGCCTCCGGACTAGCGGGAGGCAGTACCAAGAGACCCAGTACTTC. The complete variable domain, with remaining parts taken from reference TRBV5-6 and TRBJ2-5, reads DAGVTQSPTHLIKTRGQQVTLRCSPKSGHDTVSWYQQALGQGPQFIFQYYEEEERQRGNFPDRFSGHQFPNYSSELNVNALLLGDSALYLCASSLRTSGRQYQETQYFGPGTRLLVL.

This sequence joins TRBV12-5 and TRBJ1-5; D unresolved. The germline V gene has CDR1 LGHNT and CDR2 FRNRAP. The CDR3 is 12 residues long. V dropped 1 base and J dropped 7 bases, with 5 bases sitting between them. The CDR3 DNA is TGTGCTAGTGGTTTGGGCGACCAGCCCCAGCATTTT. It codes for CASGLGDQPQHF.

This sequence joins TRBV28 and TRBJ2-5; D is possibly TRBD1 (10 bases). Looked up from germline, CDR1 is MDHEN and CDR2 is SYDVKM. The CDR3 length is 17 residues. V was cut by 7 bases and J by 2 bases, with 23 bases left in between. The CDR3 is CASTQIAGDRGQETQYF. For the CDR3, the DNA is TGTGCCAGCACTCAAATAGCGGGGGACAGGGGACAAGAGACCCAGTACTTC.

This chain connects TRBV6-5 to TRBJ2-3, with D perhaps TRBD2 (5 bases). The CDR3 runs to 15 residues. The V gene's germline CDR1 is MNHEY and CDR2 SVGAGI. The V end lost 6 bases, the J end lost 4 bases, and 17 bases lay between the germline ends. CDR3 sequence: CASSREPQRADTQYF. In DNA, the CDR3 is TGTGCCAGCAGCCGGGAACCCCAAAGGGCAGATACGCAGTATTTT.